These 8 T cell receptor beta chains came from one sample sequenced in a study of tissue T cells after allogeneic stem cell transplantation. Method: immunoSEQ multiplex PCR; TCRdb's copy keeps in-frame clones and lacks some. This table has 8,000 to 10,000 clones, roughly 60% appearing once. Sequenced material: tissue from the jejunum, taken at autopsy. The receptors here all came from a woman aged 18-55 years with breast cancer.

The CDR3 region is CASSQTGTGGYGYTF. DNA for the CDR3: TGCGCCAGCAGCCAAACGGGGACGGGAGGCTATGGCTACACCTTC. This chain connects TRBV4-1 to TRBJ1-2, with D tentatively TRBD1 (5 bases). V was trimmed by 2 bases and J by 4 bases, leaving 14 bases between them. CDR1 is MGHRA and CDR2 is YSYEKL in the germline V gene. The CDR3 is 15 amino acids.

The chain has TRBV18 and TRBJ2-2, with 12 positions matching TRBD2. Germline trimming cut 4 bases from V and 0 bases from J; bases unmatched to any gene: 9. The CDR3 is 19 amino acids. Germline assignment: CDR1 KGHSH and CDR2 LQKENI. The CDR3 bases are TGTGCCAGCTCACGAGAAGGACTAGCGGGATTAGCGAACACCGGGGAGCTGTTTTTT. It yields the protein CASSREGLAGLANTGELFF.

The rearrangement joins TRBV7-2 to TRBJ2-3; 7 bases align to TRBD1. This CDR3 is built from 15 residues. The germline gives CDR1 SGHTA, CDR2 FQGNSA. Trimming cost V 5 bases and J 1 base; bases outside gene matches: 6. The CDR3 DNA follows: TGTGCCAGCAGCCCACGGACAGGAGGCACAGATACGCAGTATTTT. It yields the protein CASSPRTGGTDTQYF.

CDR3 DNA: TGTGCCAGCACAGTCTTTGGAAATAGGGAGACCCAGTACTTC. This translates into CASTVFGNRETQYF. The rearrangement joins TRBV2 to TRBJ2-5; no definite D call. The CDR3 is made up of 14 amino acids. V lost 7 bases, J lost 5 bases, and 17 bases lay in between. Germline lookup yields CDR1 SNHLY and CDR2 FYNNEI.

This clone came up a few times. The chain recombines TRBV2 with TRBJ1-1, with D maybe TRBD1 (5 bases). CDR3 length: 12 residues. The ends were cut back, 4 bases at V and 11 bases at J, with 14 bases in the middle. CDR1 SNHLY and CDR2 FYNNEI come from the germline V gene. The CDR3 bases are TGTGCCAGCAGTGTATCAGGGTTGTGGGCTTTCTTT. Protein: CASSVSGLWAFF.

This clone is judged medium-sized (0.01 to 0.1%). The CDR3 sequence is CASRFSTKETQYF. As DNA, the CDR3 is TGTGCCAGCAGATTTTCTACGAAGGAGACCCAGTACTTC. The chain uses TRBV12-3 or TRBV12-4 and TRBJ2-5; no clear D. The CDR3 runs to 13 residues. Deletions cut 6 bases from V and 5 bases from J, with 13 bases between.

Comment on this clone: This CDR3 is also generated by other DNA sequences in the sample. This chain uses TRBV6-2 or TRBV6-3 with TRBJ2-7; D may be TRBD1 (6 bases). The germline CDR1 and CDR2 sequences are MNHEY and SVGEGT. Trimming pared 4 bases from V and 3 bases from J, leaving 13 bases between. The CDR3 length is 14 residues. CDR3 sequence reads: CASSFVGGSYEQYF. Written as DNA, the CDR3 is TGTGCCAGCAGTTTCGTAGGGGGAAGCTACGAGCAGTACTTC.

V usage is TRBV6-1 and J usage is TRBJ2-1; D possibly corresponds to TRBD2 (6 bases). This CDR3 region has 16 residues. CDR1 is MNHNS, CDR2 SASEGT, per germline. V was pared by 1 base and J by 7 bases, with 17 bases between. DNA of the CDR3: TGTGCCAGCAGTGAAGTAGGTGCAGGGCGGGAAAATGAGCAGTTCTTC. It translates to CASSEVGAGRENEQFF.